This TCR beta chain was sequenced in a study of OX40 agonist ivuxolimab in advanced cancers. Generated by immunoSEQ multiplex PCR, the TCRdb table keeps only in-frame clones and is missing some. The table has tens of thousands of clones, about nine tenths seen once. The germline V gene encodes CDR1 LGHNA and CDR2 YSLEER. The V end lost 4 bases, the J end lost 4 bases, and 8 bases lay between the germline ends. The CDR3 covers 13 residues. Here the sequenced sample was CD4+ or CD8+ T cells sorted from blood, taken in a trial of the OX40 agonist ivuxolimab. The clonotype comes from an adult with an advanced solid tumor such as melanoma, head and neck, liver or kidney cancer. The chain carries TRBV4-3 and TRBJ1-3, with D hard to call. For the CDR3, the DNA is TGCGCCAGCAGCCGACAAAGCGGAAACACCATATATTTT. Translation gives CASSRQSGNTIYF.